The 27 T cell receptor beta chains listed next were all sequenced from one sample in a study of T cell responses to AZD1222 COVID-19 vaccine. Libraries were prepared by immunoSEQ multiplex PCR; TCRdb keeps only in-frame clonotypes and omits some of them. The sample shows roughly 170,000 clones, 94% of them seen only once. The starting material was peripheral blood, obtained 28 days after the second AZD1222 dose. The receptors come from an adult who received the AZD1222 COVID-19 vaccine.

The chain joins TRBV29-1 to TRBJ1-2; D unclear. Germline values: CDR1 SQVTM, CDR2 ANQGSEA. The V and J ends lost 1 base and 0 bases respectively, with 0 bases between them. This CDR3 spans 11 amino acids. The CDR3 DNA reads TGCAGCGTTGAAGCTAACTATGGCTACACCTTC. It translates to CSVEANYGYTF.

J is TRBJ2-2 and V is TRBV10-3; D is uncertain. Germline V gene data show CDR1 as ENHRY and CDR2 as SYGVKD. This CDR3 region has 12 residues. Trimming shortened V by 7 bases and J by 2 bases, and 5 bases separated the two germline ends. This CDR3 is CAITDNTGELFF. In DNA form, the CDR3 reads TGTGCCATCACGGACAACACCGGGGAGCTGTTTTTT.

The rearrangement joins TRBV5-4 to TRBJ2-1; D perhaps matches TRBD1 (6 bases). The V end was cut by 4 bases, the J end by 7 bases, with 15 bases between. Germline V lookup: CDR1 SGHNT, CDR2 YYREEE (reference sequence). The CDR3 consists of 14 residues. CDR3 region: CASSGGQVWNEQFF. In DNA, the CDR3 is TGTGCCAGCAGCGGGGGACAAGTGTGGAATGAGCAGTTCTTC.

V gene TRBV27 combines with J gene TRBJ1-5; 7 bases align to TRBD1. Germline CDR1 reads MNHEY; CDR2 reads SMNVEV (reference sequence). There are 20 residues in the CDR3. Unmatched junction bases numbered 17, after V lost 2 bases and J lost 1 base. CDR3 in amino acids: CASSLAGREKGGGSNQPQHF. DNA of the CDR3: TGTGCCAGCAGTTTAGCGGGCAGGGAAAAAGGGGGCGGGAGCAATCAGCCCCAGCATTTT.

This chain links TRBV19 with TRBJ2-2; D not resolved. Germline CDR1 and CDR2: LNHDA and SQIVND (reference sequence). V lost 9 bases, J lost 1 base, and 12 bases lay in between. This CDR3 contains 14 residues. The CDR3 DNA sequence: TGTGCCAGCCTCCCGGCCGAGAACACCGGGGAGCTGTTTTTT. Amino acids: CASLPAENTGELFF.

This chain joins TRBV19 and TRBJ1-5; a weak D match, TRBD1 (5 bases). Germline CDR1 and CDR2: LNHDA and SQIVND (reference sequence). Trimming cost V 4 bases and J 3 bases, with 13 bases left between them. CDR3 size: 15 residues. CDR3: CASSNLGGFNQPQHF. For the CDR3, the DNA is TGTGCCAGTAGTAACTTGGGGGGATTCAATCAGCCCCAGCATTTT.

CDR3 amino acids: CSARDPGQGDYEQYF. In DNA form, the CDR3 reads TGCAGTGCTCGTGACCCGGGACAGGGCGATTACGAGCAGTACTTC. The V call is TRBV20-1, the J call TRBJ2-7; TRBD1 agrees at 9 bases. Trimming at V came to 5 bases and at J to 4 bases, leaving 12 bases not matched to a gene. CDR3 length equals 15 residues. Germline values: CDR1 DFQATT, CDR2 SNEGSKA (reference sequence).

This chain joins TRBV3-1 (or the pseudogene TRBV3-2) and TRBJ2-6, with TRBD1 matching over 7 bases. The CDR3 length is 16 residues. The V gene end was trimmed by 8 bases and the J gene end by 2 bases; junction bases not matched to a gene: 9. The germline V gene encodes CDR1 LGHDT and CDR2 YNNKEL (reference sequence). CDR3 DNA: TGTGCCAGCGGGGTCGACAGGGCCACTGGGGCCAACGTCCTGACTTTC. This codes for CASGVDRATGANVLTF.

The chain employs TRBV28 and TRBJ1-5, with D possibly matching TRBD1 (5 bases). This CDR3 is 14 amino acids long. Trimming pared 7 bases from V and 4 bases from J, leaving 14 bases between. The germline CDR1 and CDR2 sequences are MDHEN and SYDVKM. CDR3 sequence (DNA): TGTGCCAGCACTCCAAAGGGGTGGAATCAGCCCCAGCATTTT. Its translation: CASTPKGWNQPQHF.

This rearrangement joins TRBV19 to TRBJ1-6, with D perhaps TRBD1 (6 bases). The CDR3 spans 14 residues. The germline V gene has CDR1 LNHDA and CDR2 SQIVND (reference sequence). V was shortened by 9 bases and J by 1 base, with 10 bases between the two germline ends. CDR3 amino acids: CARPRGSYNSPLHF. The CDR3 DNA follows: TGTGCCAGACCCAGGGGATCCTATAATTCACCCCTCCACTTT. Variable domain in full (rest from reference TRBV19 and TRBJ1-6): DGGITQSPKYLFRKEGQNVTLSCEQNLNHDAMYWYRQDPGQGLRLIYYSQIVNDFQKGDIAEGYSVSREKKESFPLTVTSAQKNPTAFYLCARPRGSYNSPLHFGNGTRLTVT.

This rearrangement joins TRBV10-3 to TRBJ2-1; 14 bases are a match to TRBD2. With 6 bases clipped from V and 8 bases from J, the junction kept 6 bases outside the gene matches. Per the germline V gene, CDR1 is ENHRY and CDR2 is SYGVKD. This CDR3 is 15 amino acids long. The CDR3 DNA reads TGTGCCATCAGCCTGACTAGCGGGAGGGTCGATGAGCAGTTCTTC. Translating gives CAISLTSGRVDEQFF.

The CDR3 DNA sequence: TGTGCCAGCAGTTCTCCGGAAAAAGGGAACACTGAAGCTTTCTTT. It specifies CASSSPEKGNTEAFF. The rearrangement joins TRBV6-6 to TRBJ1-1; D is unclear. The CDR3 has 15 amino acids. The germline V gene encodes CDR1 MNHNY and CDR2 SVGAGI (reference sequence). Deletions cut 4 bases from V and 1 base from J, with 13 bases between.

The chain has TRBV5-1 and TRBJ2-7, with TRBD1 matching over 7 bases. Per germline, CDR1 SGHRS and CDR2 YFSETQ. V was pared by 4 bases and J by 2 bases, with 9 bases of the junction left unmatched. This CDR3 comprises 15 residues. The CDR3 reads CASSLRDSLAYEQYF. In nucleotides, the CDR3 is TGCGCCAGCAGCCTCCGGGACAGTCTTGCCTACGAGCAGTACTTC.

The rearrangement uses TRBV5-1 and TRBJ2-5; tentative D call: TRBD1 (5 bases). Germline V CDR1 and CDR2: SGHRS, YFSETQ. CDR3 length: 14 residues. Trimming took off 4 bases at V and 1 base at J, with 11 bases between the two ends. CDR3 in DNA: TGCGCCAGCAGCCCAACCCAGGGCCAAGAGACCCAGTACTTC. The encoded protein is CASSPTQGQETQYF.

The gene calls are TRBV6-5 and TRBJ2-1; the match to TRBD2 covers 7 bases. Germline V CDR1 and CDR2: MNHEY, SVGAGI. The CDR3 runs 12 residues. Unmatched junction bases numbered 3, after V lost 5 bases and J lost 8 bases. The CDR3 protein is CASSRLAYEQFF. CDR3 DNA: TGTGCCAGCAGTAGACTAGCCTATGAGCAGTTCTTC.

This chain links TRBV7-3 with TRBJ2-3; either TRBD1 or TRBD2 may supply D (5 bases each). The CDR3 is made up of 16 amino acids. CDR1 is SGHTA and CDR2 is FQGTGA in the germline V gene. V was pared by 3 bases and J by 2 bases, with 15 bases between. The CDR3 nucleotides are TGTGCCAGCAGCTTGTCCGGGACCATCTCCACAGATACGCAGTATTTT. Its translation is CASSLSGTISTDTQYF.

This chain joins TRBV4-1 and TRBJ1-1; 7 bases line up with TRBD1. Germline V gene lookup returns CDR1 MGHRA and CDR2 YSYEKL. CDR3 size: 12 residues. V shed 0 bases, J shed 9 bases, and the junction held 1 base outside the gene matches. In DNA, the CDR3 is TGCGCCAGCAGCCAAGAGGGACAGAAAGCTTTCTTT. Translation: CASSQEGQKAFF.

The chain links TRBV19 to TRBJ1-1; perhaps TRBD1 as D (5 bases). V gave up 0 bases and J gave up 4 bases, with 12 bases separating them. The CDR3 totals 15 residues. Per germline, CDR1 LNHDA and CDR2 SQIVND (reference sequence). CDR3 region: CASSIETPQGTEAFF. The CDR3 DNA sequence: TGTGCCAGTAGTATAGAGACGCCCCAGGGCACTGAAGCTTTCTTT.

This clone was found once. The rearrangement uses TRBV6-5 and TRBJ1-4, with TRBD1 as a possible D gene (6 bases). Trimming removed 6 bases from V and 8 bases from J, with 10 bases in between. Germline values: CDR1 MNHEY, CDR2 SVGAGI. The CDR3 runs 12 residues. The CDR3 DNA reads as TGTGCCAGCAGCTCGGACAGAGAAAAACTGTTTTTT. Translation: CASSSDREKLFF.

The genes are TRBV6-5 and TRBJ1-2; 7 bases align to TRBD1. Per germline, CDR1 MNHEY and CDR2 SVGAGI. J was trimmed by 4 bases and V by 8 bases; bases with no gene match: 10. The CDR3 has 14 residues. The DNA of the CDR3 is TGTGCCAGCGGGGGGGACAGCACCGTCTATGGCTACACCTTC. Translating it yields CASGGDSTVYGYTF.

The chain is built from TRBV7-2 and TRBJ1-1; no clear D. There are 16 residues in the CDR3. CDR1 SGHTA and CDR2 FQGNSA come from the germline V gene. V lost 4 bases and J 4 bases, leaving 19 bases between the germline ends. The CDR3 DNA sequence: TGTGCCAGCAGCTCACCCCTGAGCGGGGTGGGCACTGAAGCTTTCTTT. This translates into CASSSPLSGVGTEAFF. The full variable domain, its missing parts supplied by reference TRBV7-2 and TRBJ1-1, is GAGVSQSPSNKVTEKGKDVELRCDPISGHTALYWYRQSLGQGLEFLIYFQGNSAPDKSGLPSDRFSAERTGGSVSTLTIQRTQQEDSAVYLCASSSPLSGVGTEAFFGQGTRLTVV.

This clone was seen a single time. The chain uses TRBV27 and TRBJ1-5; 7 positions match TRBD1. The ends lost 6 bases at V and 1 base at J; junction bases unmatched: 3. Germline assignment: CDR1 MNHEY and CDR2 SMNVEV (reference sequence). CDR3 length equals 14 residues. The CDR3 DNA is TGTGCCAGCAGCAAGACAGGGAGCAATCAGCCCCAGCATTTT. Translated, it gives CASSKTGSNQPQHF.

The rearrangement links TRBV3-1 (or the pseudogene TRBV3-2) to TRBJ2-7; D unresolved. Trimming left V 0 bases short and J 5 bases short, with 5 bases between. The germline V gene encodes CDR1 LGHDT and CDR2 YNNKEL (reference sequence). CDR3 length: 12 residues. The CDR3 nucleotides read TGTGCCAGCAGCCAAGAGAGCGACGAGCAGTACTTC. Amino acid sequence: CASSQESDEQYF.

This chain links TRBV11-2 with TRBJ1-3; D ambiguous. The germline CDR1 and CDR2 sequences are SGHAT and FQNNGV. The germline V and J ends were trimmed by 5 bases and 0 bases, with 20 bases remaining between them. The CDR3 is 18 amino acids. CDR3 DNA sequence: TGTGCCAGCAGCACCACCGCAAGTTCAGCCACCTCTGGAAACACCATATATTTT. Protein sequence: CASSTTASSATSGNTIYF.

The chain is built from TRBV6-6 and TRBJ1-2, with D unclear. V gave up 10 bases and J gave up 7 bases, with 16 bases separating them. This CDR3 is 12 amino acids long. CDR1 is MNHNY, CDR2 SVGAGI, per germline (reference sequence). CDR3 nucleotide sequence: TGTGCCACCTGGACCCTAGAAGGTGGCTACACCTTC. Residues: CATWTLEGGYTF.

This chain joins TRBV7-9 and TRBJ1-5; D uncertain. The CDR3 contains 12 residues. The germline V and J ends were trimmed by 5 bases and 5 bases, with 7 bases remaining between them. Germline V gene data show CDR1 as SEHNR and CDR2 as FQNEAQ (reference sequence). The CDR3 is CASSPLDQPQHF. CDR3 nucleotides: TGTGCCAGCAGCCCTCTTGATCAGCCCCAGCATTTT.

The chain carries TRBV12-5 and TRBJ1-6, with 9 bases matching TRBD1. CDR1 is LGHNT, CDR2 FRNRAP, per germline. The V gene end was trimmed by 5 bases and the J gene end by 5 bases; junction bases not matched to a gene: 7. This CDR3 is 16 amino acids long. Here the CDR3 DNA reads TGTGCTAGTGGTGATACCGGGACAGGGAATAATTCACCCCTCCACTTT. It is translated as CASGDTGTGNNSPLHF.